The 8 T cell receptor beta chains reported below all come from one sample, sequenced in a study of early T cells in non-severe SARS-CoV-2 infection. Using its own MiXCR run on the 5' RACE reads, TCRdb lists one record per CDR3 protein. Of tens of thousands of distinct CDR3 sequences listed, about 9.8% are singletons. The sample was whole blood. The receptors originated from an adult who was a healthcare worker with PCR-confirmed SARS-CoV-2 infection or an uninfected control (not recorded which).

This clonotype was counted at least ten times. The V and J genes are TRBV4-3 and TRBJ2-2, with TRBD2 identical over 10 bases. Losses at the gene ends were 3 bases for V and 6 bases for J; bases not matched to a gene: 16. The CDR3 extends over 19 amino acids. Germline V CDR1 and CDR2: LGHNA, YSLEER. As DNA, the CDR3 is TGCGCCAGCAGCCAGGCCCTTTGGCCAGCGGGAGGGCTATCCGGGGAGCTGTTTTTT. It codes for CASSQALWPAGGLSGELFF.

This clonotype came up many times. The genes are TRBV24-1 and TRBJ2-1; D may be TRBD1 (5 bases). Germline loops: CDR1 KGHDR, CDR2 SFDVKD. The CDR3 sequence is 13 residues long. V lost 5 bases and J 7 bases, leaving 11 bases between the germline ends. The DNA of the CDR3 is TGTGCCACCAGTGCTGCAGGGCGGAATGAGCAGTTCTTC. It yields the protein CATSAAGRNEQFF.

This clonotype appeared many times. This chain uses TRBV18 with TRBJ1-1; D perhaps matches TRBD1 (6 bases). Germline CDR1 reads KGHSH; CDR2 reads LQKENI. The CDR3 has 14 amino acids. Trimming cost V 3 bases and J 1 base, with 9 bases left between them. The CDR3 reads CASSPWDKNTEAFF. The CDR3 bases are TGTGCCAGCTCACCGTGGGACAAGAACACTGAAGCTTTCTTT. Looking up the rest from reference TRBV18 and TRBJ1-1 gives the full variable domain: NAGVMQNPRHLVRRRGQEARLRCSPMKGHSHVYWYRQLPEEGLKFMVYLQKENIIDESGMPKERFSAEFPKEGPSILRIQQVVRGDSAAYFCASSPWDKNTEAFFGQGTRLTVV.

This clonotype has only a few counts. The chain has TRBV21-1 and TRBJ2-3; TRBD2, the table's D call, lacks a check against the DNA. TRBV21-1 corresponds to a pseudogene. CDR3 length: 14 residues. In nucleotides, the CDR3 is TGTGCCAGCAGCAAGTCATCCCCGGGACAAGCGCCGGATTTT. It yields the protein CASSKSSPGQAPDF.

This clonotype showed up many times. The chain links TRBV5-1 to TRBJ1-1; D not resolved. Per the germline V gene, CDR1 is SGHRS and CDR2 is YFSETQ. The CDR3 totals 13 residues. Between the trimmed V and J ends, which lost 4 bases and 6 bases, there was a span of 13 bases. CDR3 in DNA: TGCGCCAGCAGCCCGGACGGCCCAGCTGAAGCTTTCTTT. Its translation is CASSPDGPAEAFF.

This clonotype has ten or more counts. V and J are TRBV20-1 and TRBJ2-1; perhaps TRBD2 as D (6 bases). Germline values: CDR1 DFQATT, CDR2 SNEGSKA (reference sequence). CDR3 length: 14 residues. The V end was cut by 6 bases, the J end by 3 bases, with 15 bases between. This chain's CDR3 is CSALGGTVYNEQFF. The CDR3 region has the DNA TGCAGTGCCCTGGGGGGAACGGTCTACAATGAGCAGTTCTTC.

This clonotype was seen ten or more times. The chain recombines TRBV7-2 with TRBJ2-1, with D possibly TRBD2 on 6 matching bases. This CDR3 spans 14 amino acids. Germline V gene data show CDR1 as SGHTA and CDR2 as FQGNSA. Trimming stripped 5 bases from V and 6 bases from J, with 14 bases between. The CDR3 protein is CASSRTGTRNEQFF. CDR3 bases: TGTGCCAGCAGCAGGACCGGGACTCGCAATGAGCAGTTCTTC.

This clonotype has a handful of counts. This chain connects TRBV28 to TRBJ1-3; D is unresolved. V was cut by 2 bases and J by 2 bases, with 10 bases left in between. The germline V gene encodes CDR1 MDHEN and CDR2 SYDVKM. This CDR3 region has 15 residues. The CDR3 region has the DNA TGTGCCAGCAGTTTAGACACGAGCACTGGAAACACCATATATTTT. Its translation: CASSLDTSTGNTIYF. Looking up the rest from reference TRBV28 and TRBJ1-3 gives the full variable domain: DVKVTQSSRYLVKRTGEKVFLECVQDMDHENMFWYRQDPGLGLRLIYFSYDVKMKEKGDIPEGYSVSREKKERFSLILESASTNQTSMYLCASSLDTSTGNTIYFGEGSWLTVV.